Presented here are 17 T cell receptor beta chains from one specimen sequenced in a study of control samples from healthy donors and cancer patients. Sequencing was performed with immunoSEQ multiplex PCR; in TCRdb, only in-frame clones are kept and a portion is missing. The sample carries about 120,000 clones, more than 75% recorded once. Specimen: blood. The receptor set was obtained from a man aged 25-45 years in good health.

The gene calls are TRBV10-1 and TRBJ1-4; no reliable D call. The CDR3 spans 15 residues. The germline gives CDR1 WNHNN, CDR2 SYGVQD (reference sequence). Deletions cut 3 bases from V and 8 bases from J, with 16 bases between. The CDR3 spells CASSDSRDIGEKLFF. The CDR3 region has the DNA TGCGCCAGCAGTGACTCCCGAGACATCGGAGAAAAACTGTTTTTT.

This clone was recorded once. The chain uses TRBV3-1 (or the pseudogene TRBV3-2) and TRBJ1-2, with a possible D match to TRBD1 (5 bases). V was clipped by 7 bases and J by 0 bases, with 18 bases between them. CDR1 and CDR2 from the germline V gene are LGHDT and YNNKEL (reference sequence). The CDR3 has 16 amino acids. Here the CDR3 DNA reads TGTGCCAGCACCGCCTCCGAACAGGCCTCTAACTATGGCTACACCTTC. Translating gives CASTASEQASNYGYTF.

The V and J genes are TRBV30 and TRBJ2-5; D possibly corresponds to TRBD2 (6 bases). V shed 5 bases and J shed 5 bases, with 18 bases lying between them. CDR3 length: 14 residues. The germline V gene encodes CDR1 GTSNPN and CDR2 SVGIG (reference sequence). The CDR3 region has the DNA TGTGCCTGGGGGAGTGGGGAGGAAGGTGAGACCCAGTACTTC. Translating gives CAWGSGEEGETQYF. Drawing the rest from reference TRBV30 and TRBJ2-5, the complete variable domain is SQTIHQWPATLVQPVGSPLSLECTVEGTSNPNLYWYRQAAGRGLQLLFYSVGIGQISSEVPQNLSASRPQDRQFILSSKKLLLSDSGFYLCAWGSGEEGETQYFGPGTRLLVL.

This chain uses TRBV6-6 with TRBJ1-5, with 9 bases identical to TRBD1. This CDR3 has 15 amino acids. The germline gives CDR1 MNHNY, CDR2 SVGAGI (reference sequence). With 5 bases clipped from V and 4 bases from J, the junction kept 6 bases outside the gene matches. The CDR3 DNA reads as TGTGCCAGCAGTCAACAGGGGGCTCGGAATCAGCCCCAGCATTTT. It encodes CASSQQGARNQPQHF.

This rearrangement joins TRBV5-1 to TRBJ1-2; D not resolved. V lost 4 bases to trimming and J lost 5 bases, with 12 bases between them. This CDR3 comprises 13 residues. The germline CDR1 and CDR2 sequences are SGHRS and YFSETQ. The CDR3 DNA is TGCGCCAGCAGCGTGGACCGCCAGTATGGCTACACCTTC. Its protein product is CASSVDRQYGYTF. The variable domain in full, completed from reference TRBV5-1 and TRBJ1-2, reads KAGVTQTPRYLIKTRGQQVTLSCSPISGHRSVSWYQQTPGQGLQFLFEYFSETQRNKGNFPGRFSGRQFSNSRSEMNVSTLELGDSALYLCASSVDRQYGYTFGSGTRLTVV.

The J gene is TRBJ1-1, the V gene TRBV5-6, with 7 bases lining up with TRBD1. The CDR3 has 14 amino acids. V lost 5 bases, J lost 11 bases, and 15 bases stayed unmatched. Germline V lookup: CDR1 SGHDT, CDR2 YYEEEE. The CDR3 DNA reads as TGTGCCAGCAGTCTAAACGGCGCAGGGGGAGTCGCTTTCTTT. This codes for CASSLNGAGGVAFF.

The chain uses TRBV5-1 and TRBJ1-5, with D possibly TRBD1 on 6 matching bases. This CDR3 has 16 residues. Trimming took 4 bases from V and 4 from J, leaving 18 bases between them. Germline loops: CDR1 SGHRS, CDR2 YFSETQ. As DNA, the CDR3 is TGCGCCAGCAGCCCGACGACGGGAACAGGGAATCAGCCCCAGCATTTT. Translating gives CASSPTTGTGNQPQHF. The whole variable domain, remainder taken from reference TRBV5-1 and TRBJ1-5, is KAGVTQTPRYLIKTRGQQVTLSCSPISGHRSVSWYQQTPGQGLQFLFEYFSETQRNKGNFPGRFSGRQFSNSRSEMNVSTLELGDSALYLCASSPTTGTGNQPQHFGDGTRLSIL.

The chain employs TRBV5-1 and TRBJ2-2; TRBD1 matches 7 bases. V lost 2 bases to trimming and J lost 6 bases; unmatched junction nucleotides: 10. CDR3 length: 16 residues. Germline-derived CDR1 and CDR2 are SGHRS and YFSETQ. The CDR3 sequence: CASSFSTGFVSGELFF. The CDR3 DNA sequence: TGCGCCAGCAGCTTCTCGACAGGGTTTGTATCCGGGGAGCTGTTTTTT.

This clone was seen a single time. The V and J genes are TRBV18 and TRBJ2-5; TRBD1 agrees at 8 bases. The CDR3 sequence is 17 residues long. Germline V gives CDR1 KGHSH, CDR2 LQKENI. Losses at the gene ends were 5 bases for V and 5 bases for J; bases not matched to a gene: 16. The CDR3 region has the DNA TGTGCCAGCTCATCAAATCTCCAGGGGGCGCAGGTTGAGACCCAGTACTTC. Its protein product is CASSSNLQGAQVETQYF.

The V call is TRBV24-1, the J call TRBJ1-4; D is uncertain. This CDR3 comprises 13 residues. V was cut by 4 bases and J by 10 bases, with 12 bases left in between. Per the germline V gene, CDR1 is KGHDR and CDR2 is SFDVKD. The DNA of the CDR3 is TGTGCCACCAGTGACCGCAGAGCCCGAAAACTGTTTTTT. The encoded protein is CATSDRRARKLFF.

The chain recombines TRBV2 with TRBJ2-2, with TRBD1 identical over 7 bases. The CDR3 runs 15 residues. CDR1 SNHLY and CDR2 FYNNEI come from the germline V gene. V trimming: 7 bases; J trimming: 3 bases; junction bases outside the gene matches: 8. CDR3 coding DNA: TGTGCCAGCAATAAAGACAGGGCAGACACCGGGGAGCTGTTTTTT. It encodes CASNKDRADTGELFF.

The CDR3 DNA reads TGTGCCAGCAGCCCGTTGGGGGGGCAGACTGAAGCTTTCTTT. Encoded protein: CASSPLGGQTEAFF. This rearrangement joins TRBV7-2 to TRBJ1-1, with D possibly matching TRBD1 (6 bases). Germline CDR1 SGHTA, CDR2 FQGNSA. Trimming pared 5 bases from V and 5 bases from J, leaving 15 bases between. The CDR3 consists of 14 residues.

Here the CDR3 DNA reads TGTGCCAGCAGCTTCAGAGGAAGCGGCACTGAAGCTTTCTTT. It encodes CASSFRGSGTEAFF. V gene TRBV5-8 combines with J gene TRBJ1-1; D is undetermined. Germline V gives CDR1 SGHTS, CDR2 YDEGEE. The CDR3 is 14 amino acids. V was pared by 2 bases and J by 4 bases, with 12 bases between.

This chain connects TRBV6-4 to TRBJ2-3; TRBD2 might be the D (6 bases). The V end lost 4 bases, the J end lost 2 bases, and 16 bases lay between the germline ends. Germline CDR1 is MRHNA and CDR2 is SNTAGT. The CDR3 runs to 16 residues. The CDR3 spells CASSVSTSGDTDTQYF. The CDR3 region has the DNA TGTGCCAGCAGTGTTTCGACTAGTGGGGACACAGATACGCAGTATTTT.

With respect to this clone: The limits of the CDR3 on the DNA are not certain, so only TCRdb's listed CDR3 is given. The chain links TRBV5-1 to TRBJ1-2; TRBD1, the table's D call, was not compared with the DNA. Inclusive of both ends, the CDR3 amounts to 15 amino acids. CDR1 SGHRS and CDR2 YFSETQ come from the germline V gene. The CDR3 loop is CASSFASGTGWKHTF.

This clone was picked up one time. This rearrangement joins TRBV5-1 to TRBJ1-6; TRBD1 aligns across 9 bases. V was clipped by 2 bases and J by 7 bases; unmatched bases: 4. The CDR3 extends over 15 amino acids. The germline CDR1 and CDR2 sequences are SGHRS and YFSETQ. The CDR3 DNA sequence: TGCGCCAGCAGCTTTTCGGACAGGGGAAATTCACCCCTCCACTTT. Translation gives CASSFSDRGNSPLHF.

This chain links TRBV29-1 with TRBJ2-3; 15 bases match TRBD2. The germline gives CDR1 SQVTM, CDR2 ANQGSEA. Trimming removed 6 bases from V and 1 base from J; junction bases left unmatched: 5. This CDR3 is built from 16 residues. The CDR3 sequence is CSVGLAGGQGTDTQYF. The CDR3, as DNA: TGCAGCGTGGGACTAGCGGGGGGCCAGGGCACAGATACGCAGTATTTT.